This TCR beta chain was retrieved from a study of shared T cell receptors in the human thymus. Per germline, CDR1 SQVTM and CDR2 ANQGSEA. The CDR3 extends over 18 amino acids. The junction had 20 bases not matched to a gene; V was cut back by 4 bases and J by 2 bases. Data came from immunoSEQ multiplex PCR; TCRdb stores just in-frame clones and leaves some out. The sample lists some 760,000 clones, 70% to 90% seen once, with roughly 0.01% in the top ten. These sequences were also reported in another study, on human thymus T cells. From that report: Healthy Finnish infants having corrective surgery for congenital heart defects served as donors. Resections from corrective heart surgery supplied the thymus tissue. An apparent bias in V and J gene usage was seen in thymic and blood repertoires. Thymic repertoires from unrelated individuals overlapped highly, related research reported.

This clonotype originated in a girl younger than two with a congenital heart defect. V is TRBV29-1 and J is TRBJ2-7; 7 bases are shared with TRBD1. What was sequenced was thymocytes. The CDR3 is CSVVVEAPMTGSTYEQYF. In nucleotides, the CDR3 is TGCAGCGTTGTTGTGGAGGCCCCCATGACAGGGTCAACCTACGAGCAGTACTTC.